A selection of T cell receptor beta chains follows, all from one sample in a study of T-cell reconstitution after alpha-beta-depleted transplantation in children. TCRdb reprocessed the PCR reads with MiXCR, giving one entry per CDR3 protein. The data contain a few hundred thousand distinct CDR3 sequences, roughly 27% of them seen just once; the ten biggest clones take up 30% to 45%. Specimen: PBMCs, collected before TCRalphabeta/CD19-depleted stem cell transplant. Receptor source: a boy less than two years old with Wiskott-Aldrich syndrome, due to receive a stem cell transplant. Both conserved end residues are part of each CDR3. The D gene is left open where the match is weak.

TRBV5-1 | NA | CASTSTRPLYNEQFF
TRBV7-6 | TRBD1 | CASSLRQGSTEAFF
TRBV12-3/TRBV12-4 | TRBD2 | CASRGEGSREQYF
TRBV5-6 | NA | CASSYDRQETQYF
TRBV10-3 | NA | CAISEAGWNQYF
TRBV4-2 | NA | CASSQDLDYGYTF
TRBV5-1 | NA | CASSLDSGTYNEQFF
TRBV11-2 | NA | CASSFNRNTEAFF
TRBV6-1 | NA | CASSDSAGADTQYF
TRBV6-5 | NA | CASSYLGSRETQYF
TRBV5-1 | TRBD1 | CASSLAPGQTNEKLFF
TRBV15 | NA | CATSRSLTGYGYTF
TRBV10-3 | NA | CAISPSGGGLYEQYF
TRBV5-1 | TRBD1 | CASSIWDSSYEQYF
TRBV5-1 | TRBD1 | CASSTGTVNSPLHF
TRBV20-1 | TRBD1 | CSAHRDRYEQYF
TRBV5-1 | TRBD2 | CASSVRTSGSGETQYF
TRBV25-1 | NA | CASSRGGFHEQYF
TRBV20-1 | TRBD1 | CSARATGGTYNSPLHF
TRBV5-1 | NA | CASSFQASKGETQYF
TRBV20-1 | NA | CSARGSGRETQYF
TRBV5-1 | NA | CASSLAPSAYYEQYF
TRBV5-4 | NA | CASSLSPGVEQFF
TRBV15 | NA | CATSRGRGLGQETQYF
TRBV10-3 | NA | CAIRGSVSQETQYF
TRBV27 | TRBD1 | CASSSYAGTEELANYGYTF
TRBV7-2 | NA | CASSLGGFYNEQFF
TRBV5-1 | NA | CASSYGTPLRTDTQYF
TRBV5-5 | NA | CASSLTPRGTEAFF